This is a list of T cell receptor beta chains from one sample in a study of cytomegalovirus exposure and HLA in healthy donors. Data came from immunoSEQ multiplex PCR; TCRdb stores just in-frame clones and leaves some out. Here the sample spans 120,000 to 150,000 clones, around 79% being singletons. Sequences were obtained from PBMCs. The receptors were sampled from a woman in her thirties or forties in good health and CMV-seropositive. Both conserved end residues are part of each CDR3. D genes are given only for firm matches.

J,V,D,CDR3
TRBJ2-5,TRBV28,TRBD2,CASSLFGLASGGTQYF
TRBJ2-7,TRBV6-5,TRBD1,CASSYSGQGRKYF
TRBJ1-1,TRBV5-1,-,CASSSTGPPNTEAFF
TRBJ1-1,TRBV6-4,TRBD1,CASSEQTGTEAFF
TRBJ2-3,TRBV2,-,CASSEEASWTDTQYF
TRBJ1-2,TRBV4-1,TRBD1,CASSQGDRDYGYTF
TRBJ1-4,TRBV6-1,TRBD1,CASRDRGIEEKLFF
TRBJ2-4,TRBV27,TRBD2,CASSAGTSGLKNIQYF
TRBJ2-3,TRBV7-9,TRBD1,CASSRRTGGVIDTQYF
TRBJ1-6,TRBV7-6,TRBD1,CASSSGTAADNSPLHF
TRBJ2-7,TRBV5-1,TRBD1,CASSFYSPGQGNEQYF
TRBJ1-1,TRBV19,TRBD1,CASSFRQGARNTEAFF
TRBJ1-5,TRBV21-1,-,CASNGRPVSNQPQHF
TRBJ1-1,TRBV7-9,-,CASSLDAKTEAFF
TRBJ2-7,TRBV5-5,-,CASSGQRTVVTYEQYF
TRBJ2-1,TRBV19,TRBD2,CASHLAGGYEQFF
TRBJ2-7,TRBV7-9,TRBD2,CASKGTSGYEQYF
TRBJ2-7,TRBV5-6,-,CASSLGGGSYEQYF
TRBJ2-7,TRBV5-1,TRBD2,CASSPGTSGGAGEQYF
TRBJ1-2,TRBV11-2,-,CASSFSGDYGYTF
TRBJ2-7,TRBV5-1,-,CASSGATTVDEQYF
TRBJ2-5,TRBV5-4,TRBD2,CASSLGAGGPEETQYF
TRBJ1-2,TRBV28,TRBD1,CASSLGQYYGYTF
TRBJ1-1,TRBV19,TRBD1,CASSSIGQAPSAFF
TRBJ1-2,TRBV28,TRBD1,CAIQGAWGYTF
TRBJ2-3,TRBV7-9,TRBD2,CASSFSGGGGTDTQYF
TRBJ2-5,TRBV6-1,TRBD2,CASSAPGLVGRETQYF
TRBJ1-3,TRBV10-3,-,CAIRRNREIAGNTIYF
TRBJ1-1,TRBV6-5,TRBD1,CASSRTGRSVGEAFF
TRBJ2-2,TRBV19,TRBD2,CASSLAGGVNTGELFF
TRBJ2-7,TRBV30,TRBD2,CAWSVRSGGALREQYF
TRBJ2-7,TRBV9,TRBD2,CASSPAGGFREQYF
TRBJ2-7,TRBV4-2,-,CASGQDNTYEQYF
TRBJ2-5,TRBV5-1,TRBD1,CASSLEPGQGRETQYF
-,TRBV27,TRBD2,CASSEHPGLAGLDEQYF
TRBJ2-3,TRBV21-1,-,CASSKVPAGIDTQYF
TRBJ1-5,TRBV2,-,CASSEEAGMIRPQHF
TRBJ1-1,TRBV6-5,TRBD1,CASSYGQATEAFF
TRBJ2-5,TRBV28,-,CASSLPYSQVRQETQYF
TRBJ1-2,TRBV11-1,TRBD1,CASSLGLTGGGYTF
TRBJ1-2,TRBV4-1,TRBD1,CASSQGGTGPYGYTF
TRBJ2-7,TRBV27,TRBD1,CASSFTGTGLGEQYF
TRBJ2-2,TRBV6-1,-,CASSVFSGGITGELFF
TRBJ2-7,TRBV7-2,TRBD2,CASSASASGAYEQYF
TRBJ1-5,TRBV27,-,CASSRDSSGIQPQHF
TRBJ1-2,TRBV11-1,TRBD1,CASSFDRDGYTF
TRBJ1-5,TRBV6-1,-,CASSGQYYQPQHF
TRBJ2-5,TRBV5-6,-,CASSLAIPETQYF
TRBJ1-2,TRBV6-1,TRBD1,CASKEMTGGNYGYTF
TRBJ2-5,TRBV28,-,CASRREGPPAQYF
TRBJ2-7,TRBV11-2,TRBD2,CASSLSPSGAYEQYF
TRBJ1-2,TRBV5-1,TRBD1,CASSVDRADYGYTF
TRBJ2-1,TRBV9,-,CASSPEGRVLGGEQFF
TRBJ2-3,TRBV5-4,TRBD2,CASSLARAGGTDTQYF
TRBJ1-3,TRBV5-1,-,CASSSGTQSSGNTIYF
TRBJ2-2,TRBV10-3,-,CAISLATATGELFF
TRBJ1-3,TRBV6-5,-,CASRSIAGNTIYF